Listed here is a single T cell receptor beta chain. This record comes from a study of blood T cell repertoires in COVID-19. Study context: Whether acute or convalescent, the COVID-19 samples came from the United States, Italy and Spain.

Here immunoSEQ multiplex PCR was the method, and the copy in TCRdb shows in-frame clones only, minus some. This table has approximately 220,000 clones, about nine tenths appearing once. Source material: peripheral blood. The receptor's source is a middle-aged man with acute or convalescent COVID-19.

CDR3 protein: CASSFSPAGPWGSYNEQFF. The CDR3, as DNA: TGTGCCAGCAGCTTTTCCCCAGCGGGGCCGTGGGGCTCCTACAATGAGCAGTTCTTC. V and J are TRBV5-6 and TRBJ2-1, with 7 bases that match TRBD2. The CDR3 is 19 amino acids. CDR1 is SGHDT and CDR2 is YYEEEE in the germline V gene. The ends lost 2 bases at V and 0 bases at J; junction bases unmatched: 14.